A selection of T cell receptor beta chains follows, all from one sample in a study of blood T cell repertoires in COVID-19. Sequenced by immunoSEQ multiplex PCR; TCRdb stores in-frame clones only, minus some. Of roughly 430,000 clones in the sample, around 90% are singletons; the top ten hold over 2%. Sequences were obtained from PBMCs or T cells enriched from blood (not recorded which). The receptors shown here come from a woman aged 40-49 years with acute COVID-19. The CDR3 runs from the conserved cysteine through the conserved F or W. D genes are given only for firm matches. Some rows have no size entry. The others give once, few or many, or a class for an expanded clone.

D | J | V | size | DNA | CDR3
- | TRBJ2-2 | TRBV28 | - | TGTGCCAGCAGAAGAGGATCCATTGCCGGGGAGCTGTTTTTT | CASRRGSIAGELFF
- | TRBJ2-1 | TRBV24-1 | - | TGTGCCACCAGTGATTTGCAGGCGATGGGCAATGAGCAGTTCTTC | CATSDLQAMGNEQFF
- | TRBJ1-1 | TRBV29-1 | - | TGCAGCGTTGGAACGAGCCTGAACACTGAAGCTTTCTTT | CSVGTSLNTEAFF
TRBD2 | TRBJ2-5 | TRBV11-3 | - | TGTGCCAGCAGCGTGGGGCGGGGGGCGGAGACCCAGTACTTC | CASSVGRGAETQYF
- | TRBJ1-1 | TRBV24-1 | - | TGTGCCACCAGTGATGGCAAGAACACTGAAGCTTTCTTT | CATSDGKNTEAFF
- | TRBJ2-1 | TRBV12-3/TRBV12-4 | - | TGTGCCAGCAGTTTCGGTGGGAGTGAGCAGTTCTTC | CASSFGGSEQFF
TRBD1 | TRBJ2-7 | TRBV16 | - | TGTGCCAGCAGCCCCATACGGGACAGCTCCTACGAGCAGTACTTC | CASSPIRDSSYEQYF
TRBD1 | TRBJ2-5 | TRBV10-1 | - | TGCGCCATCACGACAGGGTTGAATGGGGAGACCCAGTACTTC | CAITTGLNGETQYF
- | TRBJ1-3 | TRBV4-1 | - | TGCGCCAGCAGCCAAGGGGGGTCGGGGGCTGGAAACACCATATATTTT | CASSQGGSGAGNTIYF
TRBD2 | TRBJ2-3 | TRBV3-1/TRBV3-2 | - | TGTGCCAGCAGCCATTCGACTAGCGGGGGGGCCGGAGATACGCAGTATTTT | CASSHSTSGGAGDTQYF
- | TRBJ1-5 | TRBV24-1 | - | TGTGCCACCAGTGACAGCGCTAGCAATCAGCCCCAGCATTTT | CATSDSASNQPQHF
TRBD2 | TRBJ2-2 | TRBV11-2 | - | TGTGCCAGCAGCTCACTAGCGGGCAACACCGGGGAGCTGTTTTTT | CASSSLAGNTGELFF
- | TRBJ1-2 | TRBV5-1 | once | TGCGCCAGCAGCTCCTCGGGAGGGACTAGCTATGGCTACACCTTC | CASSSSGGTSYGYTF
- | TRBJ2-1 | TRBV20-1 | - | TGCAGTGCTAGTGGGCACCCACAGGGTGAGCAGTTCTTC | CSASGHPQGEQFF
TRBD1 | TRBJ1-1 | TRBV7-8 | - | TGTGCCAGCAGCCAGGGGGACAGGGGAACTGAAGCTTTCTTT | CASSQGDRGTEAFF
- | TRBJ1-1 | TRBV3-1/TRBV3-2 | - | TGTGCCAGCAGCCACAGGGATAGTGAAGCTTTCTTT | CASSHRDSEAFF
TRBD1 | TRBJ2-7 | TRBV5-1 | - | TGCGCCAGCATGGGGGGACAGGGCCTGAGGGAGCAGTACTTC | CASMGGQGLREQYF
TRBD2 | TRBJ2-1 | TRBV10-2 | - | TGCGCCAGCAGTCCATTGGCGGGGGGTTCGCAGTTCTTC | CASSPLAGGSQFF
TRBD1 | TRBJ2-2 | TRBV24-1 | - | TGTGCCACCAGTGATGGACAGGGTTTTCTCAGGGAGCTGTTTTTT | CATSDGQGFLRELFF
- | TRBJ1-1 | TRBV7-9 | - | TGTGCCAGCAGCTTAGAGCGGACGAACACTGAAGCTTTCTTT | CASSLERTNTEAFF
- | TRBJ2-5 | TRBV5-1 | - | TGCGCCAGCAGCTTGGGTTGGGAGATTCAAGAGACCCAGTACTTC | CASSLGWEIQETQYF
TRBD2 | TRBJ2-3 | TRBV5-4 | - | TGTGCCAGCAGCCCGGGGGGGCGGGCAGATACGCAGTATTTT | CASSPGGRADTQYF
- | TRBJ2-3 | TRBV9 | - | TGTGCCAGCAGCGTATCGGCACTATTCACAGATACGCAGTATTTT | CASSVSALFTDTQYF
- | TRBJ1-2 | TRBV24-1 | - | TGTGCCACCAGTGACGCCGGACAATACTATGGCTACACCTTC | CATSDAGQYYGYTF
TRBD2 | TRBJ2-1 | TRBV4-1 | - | TGCGCCAGCAGCCAAGAGGGGCTAGCGGGGGGCTATGAGCAGTTCTTC | CASSQEGLAGGYEQFF
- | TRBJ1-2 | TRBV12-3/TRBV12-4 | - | TGTGCCAGCAGTTCGGGACTCTACACCTTC | CASSSGLYTF
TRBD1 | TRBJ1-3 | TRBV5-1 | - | TGCGCCAGCAGCTCGACAGGGGGCGGAAACACCATATATTTT | CASSSTGGGNTIYF
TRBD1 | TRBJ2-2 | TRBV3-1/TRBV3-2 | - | TGTGCCAGCAGCCAAGCACAGGGGGCCGGGGAGCTGTTTTTT | CASSQAQGAGELFF
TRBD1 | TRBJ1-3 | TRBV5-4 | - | TGTGCCACCTCGGACAGGGGGTCCTCTGGAAACACCATATATTTT | CATSDRGSSGNTIYF
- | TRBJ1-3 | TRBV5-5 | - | TGTGCCAGCAGCTTGGTCGTTGGCAGAGGAAACACCATATATTTT | CASSLVVGRGNTIYF
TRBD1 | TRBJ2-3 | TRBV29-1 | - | TGCAGCGCCTCGACAGGGTCCACAGATACGCAGTATTTT | CSASTGSTDTQYF
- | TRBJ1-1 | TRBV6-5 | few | TGTGCCAGCAAGGCCACGGGGGGTGAAGCTTTCTTT | CASKATGGEAFF
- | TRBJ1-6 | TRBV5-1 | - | TGCGCCAGCAGCTTAGGGGAGGGGAGGTATTCACCCCTCCACTTT | CASSLGEGRYSPLHF
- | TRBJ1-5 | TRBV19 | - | TGTGCCAGTAGTATAGATCTATTTGCTACCAGCAATCAGCCCCAGCATTTT | CASSIDLFATSNQPQHF
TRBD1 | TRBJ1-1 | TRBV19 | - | TGTGCCGTAACGCAGGGGGCGGGTACAGGGACTGAAGCTTTCTTT | CAVTQGAGTGTEAFF
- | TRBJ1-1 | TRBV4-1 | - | TGCGCCAGCAGCCTGGAGGAATACACTGAAGCTTTCTTT | CASSLEEYTEAFF
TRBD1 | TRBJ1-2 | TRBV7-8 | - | TGTGCCAGCAGCTTCCGGGACAGGGACGGCTACACCTTC | CASSFRDRDGYTF
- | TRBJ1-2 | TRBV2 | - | TGTGCCAGCAGTGATCGTGCGGTCCCCAGCGGCTACACCTTC | CASSDRAVPSGYTF
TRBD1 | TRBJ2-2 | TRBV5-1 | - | TGCGCCAGCAGCTTGTCGGGACAGGGAGCCGGGGAGCTGTTTTTT | CASSLSGQGAGELFF
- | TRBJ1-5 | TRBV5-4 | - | TGTGCCAGCAGCTTGGACATGAATCAGCCCCAGCATTTT | CASSLDMNQPQHF
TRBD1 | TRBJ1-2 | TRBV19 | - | TGTGCCAGTTCCCGGGACAGCACTAACTATGGCTACACCTTC | CASSRDSTNYGYTF
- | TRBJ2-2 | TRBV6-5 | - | TGTGCCAGCAGTTATCAGGGGCGAGAAAACACCGGGGAGCTGTTTTTT | CASSYQGRENTGELFF
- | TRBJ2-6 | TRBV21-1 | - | TGTGCCAGCAGCAGTCAATCCTCTGGGGCCAACGTCCTGACTTTC | CASSSQSSGANVLTF
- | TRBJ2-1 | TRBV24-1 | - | TGTGCCACCAGTGATTTGCAGGGGTTAAGGAACAATGAGCAGTTCTTC | CATSDLQGLRNNEQFF
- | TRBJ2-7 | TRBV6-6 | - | TGTGCCAGCAGTTACGGTGCCAGGGGAATCGACGAGCAGTACTTC | CASSYGARGIDEQYF
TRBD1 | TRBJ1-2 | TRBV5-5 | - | TGTGCCAGCAGCTTGGAAGGACAGGGGATAGGCTACACCTTC | CASSLEGQGIGYTF
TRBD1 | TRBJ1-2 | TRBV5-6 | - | TGTGCCAGCAGCTTGGGACAGGGCTCCTCATATGGCTACACCTTC | CASSLGQGSSYGYTF
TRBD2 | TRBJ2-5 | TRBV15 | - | TGTGCCACCAGCAGAGATACCCCAGCGGGGGAGACCCAGTACTTC | CATSRDTPAGETQYF
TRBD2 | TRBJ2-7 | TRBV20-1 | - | TGCAGTGCTAGTACTAGCGGGGGGGCCGGCTACGAGCAGTACTTC | CSASTSGGAGYEQYF
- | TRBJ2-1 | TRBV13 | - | TGTGCCAGCAGCTTACCGAATGGCGAGCAGTTCTTC | CASSLPNGEQFF
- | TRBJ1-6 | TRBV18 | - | TGTGCCAGCAAGGACAGCCTGGATTCACCCCTCCACTTT | CASKDSLDSPLHF